Listed here is a single TCR beta chain. Its antigen is as yet unknown. This was a survey-level run. Some clones are missing from TCRdb's copy, which holds only in-frame ones; the method was immunoSEQ multiplex PCR. Seen here are 20,000 to 25,000 clones, 79% observed once, and the top ten hold 0.4% to 0.45%. Germline V gene lookup returns CDR1 SGHRS and CDR2 YFSETQ. J gave up 5 bases and V 1 base, and 2 bases lay outside the gene matches. This CDR3 has 13 residues. These data come from a study of STAT5B mutations in CD4+ large granular lymphocyte leukemia. Study summary: Among healthy controls, a particular HLA allele went with more CDR3 'QG' motifs. Study observations and caveats: Without putative leukemic clones, patient CD4-sorted repertoires remained more clonal than healthy CD4+ repertoires. 8/27 top patient clones versus 2/35 control clones were TRBV06-family.

The origin of this receptor is a human donor in good health. Sequenced input: CD4+ T cells from blood buffy coats. The chain uses TRBV5-1 and TRBJ1-1, with TRBD1 matching over 7 bases. The CDR3 spells CASSLTGETEAFF. CDR3 in DNA: TGCGCCAGCAGCTTGACAGGGGAGACTGAAGCTTTCTTT.